Following are 32 T cell receptor beta chains from one sample sequenced in a study of shared clonotypes between healthy human individuals. Only CD45RO-negative cells positively selected for CCR7 counted as naive CD8 cells, so terminally differentiated effector memory CD45RA+ cells were excluded. Measured with immunoSEQ multiplex PCR; TCRdb has only the in-frame clones, and not every one. Of about 2,100,000 clones in the sample, 93% were seen once. Sequenced: naive CD8+ T cells from PBMCs. These receptors all stem from a man aged 18 to 29 in good health. Some clones in this sample may be carry-over from other donors' samples.

This chain uses TRBV19 with TRBJ1-5; D gene unclear. Germline CDR1 and CDR2: LNHDA and SQIVND (reference sequence). The CDR3 spans 13 residues. The ends were cut back, 6 bases at V and 7 bases at J, with 13 bases in the middle. CDR3 DNA sequence: TGTGCCAGTAGCCTCTGGGAGGCCCAGCCCCAGCATTTT. Encoded protein: CASSLWEAQPQHF.

The chain is built from TRBV4-1 and TRBJ2-7; 9 nucleotides agree with TRBD1. Trimming cost V 3 bases and J 6 bases; bases outside gene matches: 6. Looked up from germline, CDR1 is MGHRA and CDR2 is YSYEKL. This CDR3 has 14 amino acids. CDR3: CASSHTGTGSEQYF. CDR3 nucleotides: TGCGCCAGCAGCCACACCGGGACAGGGAGCGAGCAGTACTTC.

This chain joins TRBV13 and TRBJ1-1, with a weak D call TRBD1 (6 bases). This CDR3 is 12 amino acids long. The V and J ends lost 1 base and 10 bases respectively, with 10 bases between them. The germline CDR1 and CDR2 sequences are PRHDT and FYEKMQ (reference sequence). The CDR3 DNA sequence: TGTGCCAGCAGCTTAGCGGGGGCGCGAGCTTTCTTT. Translated, it gives CASSLAGARAFF.

This chain joins TRBV28 and TRBJ2-2; D call uncertain. This CDR3 region has 13 residues. Trimming took 4 bases from V and 1 from J, leaving 4 bases between them. Germline V gene data show CDR1 as MDHEN and CDR2 as SYDVKM. CDR3 protein: CASSSENTGELFF. CDR3 nucleotides: TGTGCCAGCAGTTCTGAGAACACCGGGGAGCTGTTTTTT.

The rearrangement joins TRBV6-5 to TRBJ2-5, with TRBD1 matching 7 bases. The CDR3 length is 15 residues. The junction had 9 bases not matched to a gene; V was cut back by 4 bases and J by 4 bases. Germline V gene sequence: CDR1 MNHEY, CDR2 SVGAGI. The CDR3, as DNA: TGTGCCAGCAGTTCTAATTACAGGGGCCCAGAGACCCAGTACTTC. Encoded protein: CASSSNYRGPETQYF.

The chain uses TRBV18 and TRBJ2-7; D is possibly TRBD1 (6 bases). Germline assignment: CDR1 KGHSH and CDR2 LQKENI. Trimming took 6 bases from V and 0 from J, leaving 15 bases between them. CDR3 length equals 15 residues. CDR3 DNA: TGTGCCAGCTCCCACCGGGACACCGACTCCTACGAGCAGTACTTC. Its protein product is CASSHRDTDSYEQYF.

The chain links TRBV29-1 to TRBJ2-7; D not resolved. The length of the CDR3 is 10 residues. CDR1 and CDR2 (germline): SQVTM, ANQGSEA. V dropped 3 bases and J dropped 7 bases, with 7 bases sitting between them. CDR3 nucleotide sequence: TGCAGCGTTGACACCGGAGAGCAGTACTTC. The encoded protein is CSVDTGEQYF.

The chain recombines TRBV27 with TRBJ1-4, with 8 bases matching TRBD1. Germline V lookup: CDR1 MNHEY, CDR2 SMNVEV (reference sequence). CDR3 length equals 13 residues. Trimming cost V 10 bases and J 10 bases; bases outside gene matches: 11. The DNA for the CDR3 is TGTGCCACCCGGAAGGACAGGGAGGTAAAACTGTTTTTT. This sequence encodes CATRKDREVKLFF.

As to this clone: Other DNA sequences in the sample encode the same CDR3. The chain recombines TRBV7-3 with TRBJ2-1; D ambiguous. The ends were cut back, 1 base at V and 6 bases at J, with 7 bases in the middle. The CDR3 has 13 residues. Germline assignment: CDR1 SGHTA and CDR2 FQGTGA. Here the CDR3 reads CASSLIGGNEQFF. CDR3 in DNA: TGTGCCAGCAGCTTAATCGGCGGCAATGAGCAGTTCTTC.

The gene calls are TRBV25-1 and TRBJ2-7; 7 bases are shared with TRBD1. V lost 8 bases and J lost 5; bases outside the gene matches: 6. This CDR3 region has 12 residues. Germline values: CDR1 MGHDK, CDR2 SYGVNS. CDR3 loop: CASSDRWHEQYF. DNA of the CDR3: TGTGCCAGCTCGGACAGGTGGCACGAGCAGTACTTC.

The V gene is TRBV5-1, the J gene TRBJ2-3; the D is unclear. V lost 0 bases and J 3 bases, leaving 8 bases between the germline ends. Germline V gene sequence: CDR1 SGHRS, CDR2 YFSETQ. This CDR3 has 14 residues. In nucleotides, the CDR3 is TGCGCCAGCAGCTTGGATGCGGCGACAGATACGCAGTATTTT. Protein product: CASSLDAATDTQYF.

With respect to this clone: Other DNA variants within this sample encode the same CDR3. This chain joins TRBV28 and TRBJ2-7; 10 bases match TRBD1. Germline-derived CDR1 and CDR2 are MDHEN and SYDVKM. The CDR3 covers 14 residues. The V segment lost 5 bases and the J segment 2 bases; nucleotides outside the gene matches: 3. The CDR3 DNA reads TGTGCCAGCAGTCCGGGACAGGGGCCCTACGAGCAGTACTTC. Protein sequence: CASSPGQGPYEQYF.

The CDR3 region is CASKDLNTGELFF. As DNA, the CDR3 is TGTGCCAGCAAAGACTTGAACACCGGGGAGCTGTTTTTT. The V gene is TRBV27, the J gene TRBJ2-2; no definite D call. V was clipped by 7 bases and J by 1 base, with 7 bases between them. The length of the CDR3 is 13 residues. Germline loops: CDR1 MNHEY, CDR2 SMNVEV (reference sequence).

V usage is TRBV4-3 and J usage is TRBJ2-1, with 7 bases aligning to TRBD1. The CDR3 sequence is 16 residues long. The V gene end was trimmed by 0 bases and the J gene end by 2 bases; junction bases not matched to a gene: 4. CDR1 and CDR2 (germline): LGHNA, YSLEER. Here the CDR3 reads CASSQETGDTYNEQFF. The CDR3 region has the DNA TGCGCCAGCAGCCAAGAAACAGGGGATACCTACAATGAGCAGTTCTTC.

V and J are TRBV9 and TRBJ2-3; D may match TRBD1 or TRBD2 (5 bases each). The CDR3 sequence is 13 residues long. With 4 bases removed from V and 4 bases from J, the gap between germline ends came to 10 bases. Germline V lookup: CDR1 SGDLS, CDR2 YYNGEE. The CDR3 sequence is CASSFRGPDTQYF. CDR3 DNA: TGTGCCAGCAGCTTCCGGGGCCCAGATACGCAGTATTTT. Using reference TRBV9 and TRBJ2-3 for the parts outside the CDR3, the full variable domain is DSGVTQTPKHLITATGQRVTLRCSPRSGDLSVYWYQQSLDQGLQFLIQYYNGEERAKGNILERFSAQQFPDLHSELNLSSLELGDSALYFCASSFRGPDTQYFGPGTRLTVL.

This clone has a single count. The chain employs TRBV11-2 and TRBJ2-3, with TRBD1 identical over 8 bases. Germline V lookup: CDR1 SGHAT, CDR2 FQNNGV. This CDR3 is 14 amino acids long. Germline trimming cut 4 bases from V and 3 bases from J; bases unmatched to any gene: 3. This CDR3 reads CASSSRDRTDTQYF. CDR3 coding DNA: TGTGCCAGCAGCTCGCGGGACAGGACAGATACGCAGTATTTT.

V gene TRBV10-1 combines with J gene TRBJ2-4, with D possibly matching TRBD2 (7 bases). The V gene's germline CDR1 is WNHNN and CDR2 SYGVQD (reference sequence). The V and J ends lost 3 bases and 4 bases respectively, with 10 bases between them. The CDR3 is made up of 14 amino acids. CDR3 DNA sequence: TGCGCCAGCAGTGACGGGGGGCCAAAAAACATTCAGTACTTC. Translated, it gives CASSDGGPKNIQYF.

This chain joins TRBV6-5 and TRBJ1-2, with unresolved D. V was shortened by 2 bases and J by 2 bases, with 9 bases between the two germline ends. In germline, CDR1 is MNHEY, CDR2 SVGAGI. CDR3 length equals 14 residues. CDR3 in amino acids: CASSYGFPNYGYTF. For the CDR3, the DNA is TGTGCCAGCAGTTACGGGTTCCCGAACTATGGCTACACCTTC.

J is TRBJ2-1 and V is TRBV2; 8 bases agree with TRBD1. The V and J ends lost 10 bases and 4 bases, in that order; junction bases with no gene match: 6. Germline assignment: CDR1 SNHLY and CDR2 FYNNEI. This CDR3 spans 13 amino acids. CDR3 protein: CATKDRAYNEQFF. As DNA, the CDR3 is TGTGCCACGAAGGACAGGGCTTACAATGAGCAGTTCTTC.

Notes on this clone: The germline gene is not matched at one end of the junction; a read error may be the cause. This chain links TRBV30 with TRBJ2-3; D may be TRBD1 (7 bases). CDR3 length: 17 amino acids. The germline V gene encodes CDR1 GTSNPN and CDR2 SVGIG (reference sequence). This CDR3 is CAWSVLGWQGGTDTRYF. CDR3 sequence (DNA): TGTGCCTGGAGTGTACTGGGCTGGCAGGGGGGTACGGATACGCGGTATTTT.

This rearrangement joins TRBV30 to TRBJ2-7; D possibly matches TRBD1 or TRBD2 (5 bases each). V was shortened by 3 bases and J by 7 bases, with 16 bases between the two germline ends. The CDR3 has 13 residues. From germline, CDR1 is GTSNPN and CDR2 SVGIG (reference sequence). CDR3 sequence reads: CAWRRPGADEQYF. CDR3 DNA sequence: TGTGCCTGGAGGAGGCCCGGGGCGGATGAGCAGTACTTC.

V gene TRBV4-1 combines with J gene TRBJ1-4; 7 nucleotides match TRBD1. CDR1 and CDR2 from the germline V gene are MGHRA and YSYEKL. The CDR3 loop spans 15 amino acids. Trimming removed 4 bases from V and 0 bases from J; junction bases left unmatched: 2. The CDR3 is CASSLGQATNEKLFF. The CDR3 coding sequence is TGCGCCAGCAGCCTCGGACAGGCAACTAATGAAAAACTGTTTTTT.

Written as DNA, the CDR3 is TGTGCCAGCAGCTCGTTGGTGGGGGTTCAAACCACAGATACGCAGTATTTT. This codes for CASSSLVGVQTTDTQYF. The chain combines TRBV9 with TRBJ2-3, with D perhaps given as TRBD1 or TRBD2 (5 bases each). V was shortened by 4 bases and J by 2 bases, with 20 bases between the two germline ends. Per germline, CDR1 SGDLS and CDR2 YYNGEE. This CDR3 region has 17 residues.

This chain uses TRBV27 with TRBJ2-7, with 7 bases lining up with TRBD1. Germline trimming cut 5 bases from V and 1 base from J; bases unmatched to any gene: 8. Germline CDR1 MNHEY, CDR2 SMNVEV (reference sequence). This CDR3 has 15 amino acids. The CDR3 region is CASSPQTGASYEQYF. CDR3 coding DNA: TGTGCCAGCAGTCCACAAACAGGGGCGTCCTACGAGCAGTACTTC.

J is TRBJ2-5 and V is TRBV29-1; 8 positions match TRBD1. The V segment lost 2 bases and the J segment 5 bases; nucleotides outside the gene matches: 10. Germline values: CDR1 SQVTM, CDR2 ANQGSEA. This CDR3 comprises 15 residues. The CDR3 DNA sequence: TGCAGCGTTGAACAGGCAGGGGGCATTCACGAGACCCAGTACTTC. Translation: CSVEQAGGIHETQYF.

V gene TRBV30 combines with J gene TRBJ2-1; D uncertain. The germline V gene has CDR1 GTSNPN and CDR2 SVGIG (reference sequence). CDR3 length: 13 amino acids. The ends were cut back, 4 bases at V and 3 bases at J, with 10 bases in the middle. The CDR3 here is CAWTPWGYNEQFF. The CDR3, as DNA: TGTGCCTGGACTCCGTGGGGCTACAATGAGCAGTTCTTC.

This clone has a single count. The V gene is TRBV10-2, the J gene TRBJ2-7; 9 positions agree with TRBD2. V shed 7 bases and J 6 bases; nucleotides not matched to a gene: 10. The germline V gene encodes CDR1 WSHSY and CDR2 SAAADI. The CDR3 extends over 14 amino acids. Here the CDR3 DNA reads TGCGCCAGCACAATGGCGGGGGGGGAAGGCGAGCAGTACTTC. Encoded protein: CASTMAGGEGEQYF.

This clone was seen a single time. V usage is TRBV19 and J usage is TRBJ2-7; 7 nucleotides line up with TRBD1. The CDR3 has 14 residues. The V and J ends lost 4 bases and 3 bases, in that order; junction bases with no gene match: 6. CDR1 and CDR2 from the germline V gene are LNHDA and SQIVND (reference sequence). CDR3 loop: CASSTPAGGYEQYF. The CDR3 DNA follows: TGTGCCAGTAGTACCCCCGCAGGGGGCTACGAGCAGTACTTC.

The rearrangement joins TRBV27 to TRBJ2-5; the D call may be TRBD1 or TRBD2 (6 bases each). CDR1 and CDR2 (germline): MNHEY, SMNVEV (reference sequence). V was trimmed by 2 bases and J by 2 bases, leaving 15 bases between them. There are 16 residues in the CDR3. The CDR3 nucleotides read TGTGCCAGCAGTTTACTTGGAGGGGGACTGCAAGAGACCCAGTACTTC. It is translated as CASSLLGGGLQETQYF.

The genes are TRBV7-9 and TRBJ2-7; D remains unclear. Germline CDR1 reads SEHNR; CDR2 reads FQNEAQ (reference sequence). V was shortened by 5 bases and J by 0 bases, with 8 bases between the two germline ends. The CDR3 extends over 13 amino acids. This CDR3 is CASSRWSSYEQYF. In DNA form, the CDR3 reads TGTGCCAGCAGCAGGTGGAGCTCCTACGAGCAGTACTTC.

The chain links TRBV5-4 to TRBJ2-5; 10 nucleotides match TRBD1. The germline V gene has CDR1 SGHNT and CDR2 YYREEE (reference sequence). The CDR3 runs 15 residues. V gave up 4 bases and J gave up 4 bases; unmatched junction bases: 7. In DNA form, the CDR3 reads TGTGCCAGCAGCCTCCGGGACAGGGGAATAGAGACCCAGTACTTC. Translated, it gives CASSLRDRGIETQYF.

V and J are TRBV18 and TRBJ1-1; D is uncertain. Per germline, CDR1 KGHSH and CDR2 LQKENI. This CDR3 has 13 amino acids. Trimming took off 1 base at V and 10 bases at J, with 13 bases between the two ends. The CDR3 DNA sequence: TGTGCCAGCTCACCACTAGAGGTCTTTTCAGCTTTCTTT. The encoded protein is CASSPLEVFSAFF.